This TCR beta chain was identified during a study of CD4 T cells in relation to SARS-CoV-2 and coronaviruses (dated by TCRdb to about 2021). Context from the whole study: In the ViraFEST assay, PBMCs were cultured with antigen for ten to eleven days, after which TCR beta CDR3s were sequenced to identify clonal expansions specific to the antigen. An HIV-1 Nef peptide pool or a no-peptide culture served as the negative reference condition. Patient-derived lymphoblastoid cell lines were used to map the HLA restriction of shared crossreactive spike epitopes. At the level of individual TCR clonotypes, the study measured memory CD4+ T cell crossreactivity between SARS-CoV-2 spike protein and common cold coronavirus spike proteins. The Adaptive Biotechnologies TCR-sequencing kit was used for samples from three pre-COVID donors and for the naive versus memory experiments, whereas the other data were Illumina-based. For other donors in the study, expansion assays were sequenced with a different, Illumina-based TCR-beta assay.

The library was made by the immunoSEQ multiplex PCR assay. Turning to the authors' computational methods: During preprocessing, nonproductive sequences were discarded, as were any CDR3s that did not begin with C, did not end with F or W, or were shorter than 7 amino acids. The MANAFEST web app was used to call antigen-specific clonotypes on the basis of expansion compared with the reference and with other culture wells. A clone was considered positive if the clone showed significant expansion compared with the reference culture in 2 of 3 replicate wells at an FDR below 0.05. Positive clones also required significant expansion versus all other tandem wells and an odds ratio above 5. After three terminal residues were trimmed from each end, CDR3 homology was quantified as pairwise Levenshtein distance using the stringdist R package. TCRdb provides this immuneACCESS table in a form limited to in-frame rearrangements. Some clones are lacking; in checked studies, under half of them reflect an unresolved V gene, and why the rest are absent is not known. That table gives V, J and clone size, and the DNA gave D and trimming. The sample yields just under 20,000 clones; over 70% were counted once. The ten most abundant clones make up approximately 12% of the sample.

As to this clone: What this receptor recognizes is not known. Per-base quality was not reported, and no clone a single base away is much larger than it.

Overall results and qualifications from the work: Crossreactivity analysis centred on spike protein, so crossreactivity against other viral proteins was not assessed. Approximately 60% of donors had memory CD4+ clonotypes that crossrecognized SARS-CoV-2 and at least one common cold coronavirus spike. Crossreactive clones showed significantly weaker SARS-CoV-2-driven expansion than monoreactive clones, consistent with antigenic imprinting. Small numbers of patients and of tested TCRs were a limitation of the study. Because no donor provided both pre-pandemic and post-infection samples, tracing the source of pre-existing responses was limited.

Between the V and J ends, shortened by 5 bases and 4 bases respectively, the junction contains 24 bases. CDR1 and CDR2, looked up from the germline V gene (reference sequence), are SEHNR and FQNEAQ. The CDR3 goes from the cysteine to the phenylalanine over 18 residues. CDR3 DNA only is kept here, 54 bases in frame from base 1. CD4+ T cells from unexposed donors were collected before the COVID-19 pandemic (2011-2018). Following 10 days of culture, the EasySep CD4+ T cell isolation kit was used to isolate CD4+ T cells. As cell number allowed, CD4+ T cells from unexposed donors were tested for reactivity to SARS-CoV-2 S and N and to four common cold coronavirus spike pools. PBMCs were cultured at 1.5 million to 2 million per well in IMDM supplemented with around 5.3% human AB serum and 7.5 to 10 IU/ml IL-2. Half of the culture medium was replaced with fresh IL-2-containing medium on days 3 and 7. In general, triplicate replicate wells were used for every peptide culture condition. Leukapheresis product for the unexposed donors was purchased commercially. Ficoll-Paque PLUS gradient centrifugation was used to isolate PBMCs from either whole blood or leukapheresis product. The PBMCs went either fresh into the expansion assay or into cryopreservation at -140 degrees C. The QIAamp Micro DNA Kit was used to extract genomic DNA from the CD4+ T cells.

The sequencing sample was made of CD4+ T cells from PBMCs, cultured in vitro. The sequence derives from a human donor in good health. Recombination joined TRBV7-9 with TRBJ2-1; D gene: possibly TRBD1, on 6 matching bases. The CDR3 protein is CASSALGGPGGVYNEQFF. The DNA sequence is given as TGTGCCAGCAGCGCTTTAGGGGGACCCGGAGGAGTGTACAATGAGCAGTTCTTC.